This entry lists 30 T cell receptor beta chains sequenced from one sample in a study of blood T cell repertoires in COVID-19. TCRdb keeps only in-frame clones here, not all; method: immunoSEQ multiplex PCR. The sample has a few hundred thousand clones, over 75% seen once. The material sequenced was PBMCs or T cells enriched from blood (not recorded which). These receptors were collected from a man aged 25-40 years who had recovered from COVID-19.

V is TRBV27 and J is TRBJ1-1, with D hard to call. The CDR3 runs 11 residues. The germline gives CDR1 MNHEY, CDR2 SMNVEV (reference sequence). V dropped 6 bases and J dropped 3 bases, with 5 bases sitting between them. As DNA, the CDR3 is TGTGCCAGCAGACAGTACACTGAAGCTTTCTTT. It specifies CASRQYTEAFF.

The rearrangement joins TRBV10-1 to TRBJ2-2, with 11 bases matching TRBD2. From germline, CDR1 is WNHNN and CDR2 SYGVQD (reference sequence). The length of the CDR3 is 17 residues. J gave up 5 bases and V 3 bases, and 8 bases lay outside the gene matches. The CDR3 region has the DNA TGCGCCAGCAGTGAAACACCGGGACTAGCGGCGACCGGGGAGCTGTTTTTT. Translated, it gives CASSETPGLAATGELFF.

Turning to this clone: Other nucleotide sequences in the sample specify the same CDR3. The V call is TRBV5-1, the J call TRBJ1-4; the match to TRBD1 covers 7 bases. This CDR3 has 14 amino acids. With 4 bases clipped from V and 5 bases from J, the junction kept 5 bases outside the gene matches. The V gene's germline CDR1 is SGHRS and CDR2 YFSETQ. CDR3 region: CASSLTGANEKLFF. The DNA for the CDR3 is TGCGCCAGCAGCCTCACAGGGGCGAATGAAAAACTGTTTTTT.

The rearrangement uses TRBV7-8 and TRBJ2-1; D might be TRBD1 (5 bases). This CDR3 is 13 amino acids long. Germline V gives CDR1 SGHVS, CDR2 FQNEAQ. V gave up 0 bases and J gave up 12 bases, with 12 bases separating them. The CDR3, as DNA: TGTGCCAGCAGCTTAGCCAGACAGTCAAGGCAGTTCTTC. Translated, it gives CASSLARQSRQFF.

The chain joins TRBV10-3 to TRBJ2-3, with 9 positions matching TRBD2. V gave up 6 bases and J gave up 6 bases; unmatched junction bases: 7. The CDR3 covers 14 residues. The germline V gene encodes CDR1 ENHRY and CDR2 SYGVKD. In DNA, the CDR3 is TGTGCCATCAGGCGGGCGGGAGGGGCGGATACGCAGTATTTT. This encodes CAIRRAGGADTQYF.

The table lists this clone with a few counts. A read error may account for a junction end that differs from germline. DNA of the CDR3: TGTGCCAGCAGCTCCCCGGGTTCTGCTCCACTTTTT. It encodes CASSSPGSAPLF. The rearrangement uses TRBV3-1 (or the pseudogene TRBV3-2) and TRBJ1-5; D call uncertain. The germline V gene has CDR1 LGHDT and CDR2 YNNKEL (reference sequence). The CDR3 runs to 12 residues.

This chain joins TRBV7-9 and TRBJ1-2; 11 nucleotides align to TRBD1. Germline CDR1 SEHNR, CDR2 FQNEAQ (reference sequence). CDR3 length: 15 residues. V was pared by 5 bases and J by 2 bases, with 4 bases of the junction left unmatched. The CDR3 protein is CASSDWTGGNYGYTF. In DNA, the CDR3 is TGTGCCAGCAGCGACTGGACAGGGGGCAACTATGGCTACACCTTC.

The V and J genes are TRBV12-3 or TRBV12-4 and TRBJ2-5, with D perhaps matching TRBD2 (5 bases). Trimming removed 1 base at V and 5 bases at J, with 8 bases between. CDR3 length: 13 amino acids. For the CDR3, the DNA is TGTGCCAGCAGTTTAGGGGGAGTCGAGACCCAGTACTTC. It encodes CASSLGGVETQYF.

This clone has a handful of counts. DNA for the CDR3: TGTGCCAGCTCACCAGGGTTTAGGACAACGCGAAACAATGAGCAGTTCTTC. It translates to CASSPGFRTTRNNEQFF. This chain uses TRBV18 with TRBJ2-1, with D perhaps TRBD1 (5 bases). The CDR3 consists of 17 residues. The germline V gene encodes CDR1 KGHSH and CDR2 LQKENI. Deletions cut 2 bases from V and 5 bases from J, with 19 bases between. Full variable domain (remainder filled in from reference TRBV18 and TRBJ2-1): NAGVMQNPRHLVRRRGQEARLRCSPMKGHSHVYWYRQLPEEGLKFMVYLQKENIIDESGMPKERFSAEFPKEGPSILRIQQVVRGDSAAYFCASSPGFRTTRNNEQFFGPGTRLTVL.

The CDR3 sequence is CASSLWASGSSTDTQYF. CDR3 DNA: TGTGCCAGCAGTTTATGGGCTAGCGGGAGCTCCACAGATACGCAGTATTTT. V usage is TRBV27 and J usage is TRBJ2-3; 10 nucleotides agree with TRBD2. Germline V gene data show CDR1 as MNHEY and CDR2 as SMNVEV (reference sequence). The CDR3 runs 17 residues. The junction had 6 bases not matched to a gene; V was cut back by 1 base and J by 2 bases.

J is TRBJ2-7 and V is TRBV7-9; weak D call: TRBD2 (6 bases). The germline V and J ends were trimmed by 1 base and 0 bases, with 10 bases remaining between them. Germline V gene lookup returns CDR1 SEHNR and CDR2 FQNEAQ (reference sequence). This CDR3 comprises 15 residues. The CDR3 spells CASSLVSGSSYEQYF. CDR3 DNA: TGTGCCAGCAGCTTAGTGTCCGGGAGCTCCTACGAGCAGTACTTC. The variable domain in full, with the rest retrieved from reference TRBV7-9 and TRBJ2-7, is DTGVSQNPRHKITKRGQNVTFRCDPISEHNRLYWYRQTLGQGPEFLTYFQNEAQLEKSRLLSDRFSAERPKGSFSTLEIQRTEQGDSAMYLCASSLVSGSSYEQYFGPGTRLTVT.

This clone has just a few counts. The chain combines TRBV12-3 or TRBV12-4 with TRBJ1-2, with unresolved D. This CDR3 region has 12 residues. Deletions cut 3 bases from V and 5 bases from J, with 7 bases between. CDR3 protein: CASSFGGYGYTF. The CDR3 region has the DNA TGTGCCAGCAGTTTTGGAGGGTATGGCTACACCTTC.

V usage is TRBV18 and J usage is TRBJ2-7, with D possibly matching TRBD2 (5 bases). CDR1 is KGHSH and CDR2 is LQKENI in the germline V gene. This CDR3 spans 17 amino acids. V was cut by 3 bases and J by 0 bases, with 18 bases left in between. CDR3 in amino acids: CASSPPGPGGSSYEQYF. DNA for the CDR3: TGTGCCAGCTCACCCCCTGGCCCAGGAGGCAGCTCCTACGAGCAGTACTTC.

This clone has more than one count but fewer than ten. This rearrangement joins TRBV7-2 to TRBJ2-5, with TRBD2 matching 9 bases. This CDR3 is 16 amino acids long. Germline CDR1 is SGHTA and CDR2 is FQGNSA. V lost 6 bases and J lost 1; bases outside the gene matches: 9. The CDR3 coding sequence is TGTGCCAGCAGTCCCAGCGGGAGGCTTTTCCAAGAGACCCAGTACTTC. This translates into CASSPSGRLFQETQYF.

This CDR3 is CASSRDRISGNTIYF. In DNA form, the CDR3 reads TGTGCCAGCAGCCGGGACAGAATCTCTGGAAACACCATATATTTT. This chain joins TRBV6-5 and TRBJ1-3; 7 positions agree with TRBD1. Germline V CDR1 and CDR2: MNHEY, SVGAGI. The CDR3 length is 15 residues. Trimming removed 6 bases from V and 0 bases from J; junction bases left unmatched: 5.

The chain links TRBV6-5 to TRBJ2-2, with no clear D. Germline-derived CDR1 and CDR2 are MNHEY and SVGAGI. The CDR3 loop spans 15 amino acids. Trimming removed 4 bases at V and 4 bases at J, with 13 bases between. The CDR3 loop reads CASSLSTLGTGELFF. As DNA, the CDR3 is TGTGCCAGCAGTTTATCAACCCTCGGCACCGGGGAGCTGTTTTTT.

This chain connects TRBV3-1 (or the pseudogene TRBV3-2) to TRBJ2-2; 10 nucleotides match TRBD1. Unmatched junction bases numbered 5, after V lost 4 bases and J lost 6 bases. The CDR3 spans 15 residues. The germline V gene has CDR1 LGHDT and CDR2 YNNKEL (reference sequence). CDR3 residues: CASSPRDRGSGELFF. CDR3 coding DNA: TGTGCCAGCAGCCCCCGGGACAGGGGTTCCGGGGAGCTGTTTTTT.

V and J are TRBV2 and TRBJ1-4; 9 bases match TRBD1. The V gene's germline CDR1 is SNHLY and CDR2 FYNNEI. The CDR3 sequence is 15 residues long. V shed 7 bases and J 8 bases; nucleotides not matched to a gene: 11. The DNA of the CDR3 is TGTGCCAGCAATCGTCGGACAGGGGCGTCGGAAAAACTGTTTTTT. It is translated as CASNRRTGASEKLFF.

The CDR3 loop is CASSQEVGLRPRSYEQYF. DNA for the CDR3: TGCGCCAGCAGCCAAGAAGTTGGGCTCAGGCCCAGGTCCTACGAGCAGTACTTC. The rearrangement links TRBV4-1 to TRBJ2-7; D is unclear. The CDR3 covers 18 residues. Trimming shortened V by 0 bases and J by 1 base, and 19 bases separated the two germline ends. Per germline, CDR1 MGHRA and CDR2 YSYEKL.

The chain recombines TRBV2 with TRBJ2-1; 11 bases are a match to TRBD2. This CDR3 has 15 amino acids. V lost 7 bases and J lost 10; bases outside the gene matches: 12. Germline V gene lookup returns CDR1 SNHLY and CDR2 FYNNEI. The CDR3 DNA follows: TGTGCCAGCACCCGGGGCTCTAGCGGGAGGATCGAGCAGTTCTTC. The encoded protein is CASTRGSSGRIEQFF. Full variable domain (outside the CDR3, taken from reference TRBV2 and TRBJ2-1): EPEVTQTPSHQVTQMGQEVILRCVPISNHLYFYWYRQILGQKVEFLVSFYNNEISEKSEIFDDQFSVERPDGSNFTLKIRSTKLEDSAMYFCASTRGSSGRIEQFFGPGTRLTVL.

Only one count was recorded for this clone. This chain joins TRBV28 and TRBJ1-3; 9 nucleotides match TRBD1. The CDR3 loop spans 13 amino acids. The V gene end was trimmed by 10 bases and the J gene end by 3 bases; junction bases not matched to a gene: 4. Germline V CDR1 and CDR2: MDHEN, SYDVKM. The CDR3 coding sequence is TGTGCCATAAGGACAGGGGATGGAAACACCATATATTTT. Amino acids: CAIRTGDGNTIYF.

This clone was observed a handful of times. J is TRBJ2-7 and V is TRBV6-5; possibly TRBD1 for D (6 bases). This CDR3 contains 14 residues. V gave up 2 bases and J gave up 2 bases, with 10 bases separating them. The V gene's germline CDR1 is MNHEY and CDR2 SVGAGI. The chain's CDR3 is CASSYGTLTYEQYF. In nucleotides, the CDR3 is TGTGCCAGCAGTTACGGGACACTTACCTACGAGCAGTACTTC.

This clone occurred once. V usage is TRBV4-2 and J usage is TRBJ2-3; D perhaps matches TRBD2 (7 bases). V lost 1 base to trimming and J lost 1 base, with 15 bases between them. In germline, CDR1 is LGHNA, CDR2 YNFKEQ. CDR3 length equals 17 residues. CDR3 DNA sequence: TGTGCCAGCAGCCAAGGGGAGGGGGTTTTTGGCACAGATACGCAGTATTTT. Translated: CASSQGEGVFGTDTQYF.

The chain uses TRBV24-1 and TRBJ2-3; D is unclear. Germline V lookup: CDR1 KGHDR, CDR2 SFDVKD. V was clipped by 2 bases and J by 4 bases, with 3 bases between them. The CDR3 runs to 12 residues. For the CDR3, the DNA is TGTGCCACCAGTGATTCTCCAGATACGCAGTATTTT. Translation: CATSDSPDTQYF.

V gene TRBV4-1 combines with J gene TRBJ2-7, with a weak D call TRBD2 (5 bases). Germline loops: CDR1 MGHRA, CDR2 YSYEKL. Trimming stripped 4 bases from V and 2 bases from J, with 9 bases between. The CDR3 is 13 residues long. In DNA, the CDR3 is TGCGCCAGCAGCCCACAGCGGACCTACGAGCAGTACTTC. Encoded protein: CASSPQRTYEQYF.

The V call is TRBV28, the J call TRBJ1-3; tentatively, D is TRBD1 (6 bases). The V and J ends lost 6 bases and 0 bases respectively, with 12 bases between them. The length of the CDR3 is 15 residues. Per germline, CDR1 MDHEN and CDR2 SYDVKM. CDR3 protein: CASSRGTTSGNTIYF. CDR3 in DNA: TGTGCCAGCAGCCGAGGGACAACCTCTGGAAACACCATATATTTT.

CDR3 sequence reads: CASSGGTGNMGPQHF. CDR3 bases: TGTGCCAGTAGTGGAGGGACAGGGAACATGGGGCCCCAGCATTTT. This rearrangement joins TRBV19 to TRBJ1-5; 9 bases agree with TRBD1. The trim removed 5 bases at V and 9 bases at J, leaving 11 bases unmatched. The germline CDR1 and CDR2 sequences are LNHDA and SQIVND (reference sequence). This CDR3 is built from 15 residues. Combining the CDR3 with reference TRBV19 and TRBJ1-5 gives the whole variable domain DGGITQSPKYLFRKEGQNVTLSCEQNLNHDAMYWYRQDPGQGLRLIYYSQIVNDFQKGDIAEGYSVSREKKESFPLTVTSAQKNPTAFYLCASSGGTGNMGPQHFGDGTRLSIL.

This rearrangement joins TRBV10-1 to TRBJ2-1; D is perhaps TRBD2 (6 bases). V lost 4 bases and J lost 9, with 10 bases in between. The CDR3 runs to 12 residues. CDR1 and CDR2 (germline): WNHNN, SYGVQD (reference sequence). The CDR3 bases are TGCGCCAGCAGTGGGACGGGAGTTGAGCAGTTCTTC. Protein sequence: CASSGTGVEQFF.

This clone was recorded many times. This chain connects TRBV28 to TRBJ1-6; no clear D gene. V lost 6 bases, J lost 9 bases, and 9 bases lay in between. The CDR3 is 12 residues long. Looked up from germline, CDR1 is MDHEN and CDR2 is SYDVKM. Here the CDR3 DNA reads TGTGCCAGCAGGGATTACAGTTCACCCCTCCACTTT. This sequence encodes CASRDYSSPLHF.

Written as DNA, the CDR3 is TGTGCCAGCAGCGGATCGGGACAGGGGGCTGGAGAGACCCAGTACTTC. Amino acid sequence: CASSGSGQGAGETQYF. This chain uses TRBV9 with TRBJ2-5; 12 bases are a match to TRBD1. The V and J ends lost 3 bases and 4 bases, in that order; junction bases with no gene match: 7. The CDR3 is made up of 16 amino acids. Germline V lookup: CDR1 SGDLS, CDR2 YYNGEE.